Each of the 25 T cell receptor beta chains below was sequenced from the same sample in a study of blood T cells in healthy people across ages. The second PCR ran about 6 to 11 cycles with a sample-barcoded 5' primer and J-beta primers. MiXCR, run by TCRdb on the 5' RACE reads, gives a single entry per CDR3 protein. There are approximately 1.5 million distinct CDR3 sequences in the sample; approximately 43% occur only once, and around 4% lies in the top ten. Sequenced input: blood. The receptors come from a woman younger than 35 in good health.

CDR3 loop: CASMGTSGSWSTDTQYF. In nucleotides, the CDR3 is TGTGCCAGCATGGGGACTAGCGGGAGTTGGAGCACAGATACGCAGTATTTT. The V and J genes are TRBV2 and TRBJ2-3, with TRBD2 identical over 14 bases. Looked up from germline, CDR1 is SNHLY and CDR2 is FYNNEI. V shed 7 bases, J shed 0 bases, and the junction held 6 bases outside the gene matches. The CDR3 contains 17 residues.

The CDR3 DNA reads TGTGCCAGCAGTTACGAAAGTGGACTAGCGGATCCGGATACGCAGTATTTT. Translated: CASSYESGLADPDTQYF. The chain carries TRBV6-2 or TRBV6-3 and TRBJ2-3; TRBD2 agrees at 10 bases. V dropped 2 bases and J dropped 6; count of bases not matched to a gene: 11. Germline values: CDR1 MNHEY, CDR2 SVGEGT. This CDR3 comprises 17 residues.

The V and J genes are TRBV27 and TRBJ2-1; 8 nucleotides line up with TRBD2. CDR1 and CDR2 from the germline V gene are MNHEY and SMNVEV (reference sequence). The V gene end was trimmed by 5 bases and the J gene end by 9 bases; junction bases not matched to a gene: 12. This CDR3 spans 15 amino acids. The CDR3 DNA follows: TGTGCCAGCAGTACTCATCTCGGGGGGGCCCCTGAGCAGTTCTTC. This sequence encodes CASSTHLGGAPEQFF.

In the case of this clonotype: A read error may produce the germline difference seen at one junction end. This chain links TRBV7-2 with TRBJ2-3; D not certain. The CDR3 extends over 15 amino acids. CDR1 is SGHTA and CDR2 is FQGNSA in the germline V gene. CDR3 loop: CASSLAVPWVDTRYF. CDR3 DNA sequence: TGTGCCAGCAGCTTAGCGGTTCCTTGGGTAGATACGCGGTATTTT.

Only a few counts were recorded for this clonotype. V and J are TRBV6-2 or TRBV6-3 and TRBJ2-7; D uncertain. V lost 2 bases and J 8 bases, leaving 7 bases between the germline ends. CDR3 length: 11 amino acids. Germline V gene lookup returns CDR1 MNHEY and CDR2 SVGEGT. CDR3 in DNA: TGTGCCAGCAGTTACCCGGCCCAGCAGTACTTC. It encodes CASSYPAQQYF.

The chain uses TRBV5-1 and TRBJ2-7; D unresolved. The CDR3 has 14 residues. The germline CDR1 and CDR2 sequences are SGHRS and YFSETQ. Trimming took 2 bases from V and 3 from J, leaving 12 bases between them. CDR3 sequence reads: CASSLGPQNYEQYF. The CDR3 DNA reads TGCGCCAGCAGCTTAGGGCCGCAGAACTACGAGCAGTACTTC. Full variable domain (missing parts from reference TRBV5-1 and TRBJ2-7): KAGVTQTPRYLIKTRGQQVTLSCSPISGHRSVSWYQQTPGQGLQFLFEYFSETQRNKGNFPGRFSGRQFSNSRSEMNVSTLELGDSALYLCASSLGPQNYEQYFGPGTRLTVT.

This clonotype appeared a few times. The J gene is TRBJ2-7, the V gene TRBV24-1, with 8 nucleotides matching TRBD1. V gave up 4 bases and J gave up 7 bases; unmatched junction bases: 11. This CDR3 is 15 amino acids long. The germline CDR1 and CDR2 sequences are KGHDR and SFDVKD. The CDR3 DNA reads TGTGCCACCAGTGACAAGGACAGGGATTACAATGAGCAGTACTTC. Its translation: CATSDKDRDYNEQYF.

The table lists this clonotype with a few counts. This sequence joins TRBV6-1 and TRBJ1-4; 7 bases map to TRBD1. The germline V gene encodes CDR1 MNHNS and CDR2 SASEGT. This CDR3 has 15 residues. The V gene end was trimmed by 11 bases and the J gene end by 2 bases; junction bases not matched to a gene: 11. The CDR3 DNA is TGTGCCGGAAGGGACCCGGGACAGACTAATGAAAAACTGTTTTTT. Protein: CAGRDPGQTNEKLFF.

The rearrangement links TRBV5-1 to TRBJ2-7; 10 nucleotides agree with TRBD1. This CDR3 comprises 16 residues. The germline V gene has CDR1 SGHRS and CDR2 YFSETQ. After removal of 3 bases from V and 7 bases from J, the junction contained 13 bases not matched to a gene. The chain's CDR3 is CASSSPGTGVFNEQYF. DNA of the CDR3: TGCGCCAGCAGCTCCCCCGGGACAGGGGTTTTCAATGAGCAGTACTTC.

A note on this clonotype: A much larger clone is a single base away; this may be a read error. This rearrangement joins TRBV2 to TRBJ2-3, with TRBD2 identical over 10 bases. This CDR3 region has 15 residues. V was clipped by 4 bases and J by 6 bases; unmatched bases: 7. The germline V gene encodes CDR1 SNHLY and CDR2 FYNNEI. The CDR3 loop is CASSVERGGCDTQYF. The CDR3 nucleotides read TGTGCCAGCAGTGTGGAGCGGGGGGGATGTGATACGCAGTATTTT.

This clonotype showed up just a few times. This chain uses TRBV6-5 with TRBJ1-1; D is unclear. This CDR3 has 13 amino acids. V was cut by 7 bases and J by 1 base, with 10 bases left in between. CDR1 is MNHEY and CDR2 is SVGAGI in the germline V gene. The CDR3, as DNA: TGTGCCAGCAACACAGTAGAGAACACTGAAGCTTTCTTT. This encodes CASNTVENTEAFF.

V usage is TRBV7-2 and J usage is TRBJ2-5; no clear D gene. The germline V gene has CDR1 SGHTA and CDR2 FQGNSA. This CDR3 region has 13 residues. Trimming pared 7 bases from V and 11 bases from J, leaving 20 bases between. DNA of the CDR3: TGTGCCAGCAACGAAGGGCCCAGTCGAGAGCAGTACTTC. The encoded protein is CASNEGPSREQYF.

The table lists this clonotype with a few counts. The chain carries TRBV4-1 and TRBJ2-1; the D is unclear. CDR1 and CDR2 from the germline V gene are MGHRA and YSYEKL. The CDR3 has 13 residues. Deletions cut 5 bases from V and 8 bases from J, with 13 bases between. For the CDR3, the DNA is TGCGCCAGCAGCAAGTGGAGTGGTGATGAGCAGTTCTTC. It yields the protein CASSKWSGDEQFF.

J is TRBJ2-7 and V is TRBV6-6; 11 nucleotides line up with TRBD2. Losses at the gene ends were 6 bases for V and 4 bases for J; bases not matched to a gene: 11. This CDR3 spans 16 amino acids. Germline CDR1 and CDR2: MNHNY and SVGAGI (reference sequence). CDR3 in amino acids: CASRPGGSGGAYEQYF. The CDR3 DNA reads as TGTGCCAGCAGGCCCGGGGGTAGCGGGGGGGCTTACGAGCAGTACTTC.

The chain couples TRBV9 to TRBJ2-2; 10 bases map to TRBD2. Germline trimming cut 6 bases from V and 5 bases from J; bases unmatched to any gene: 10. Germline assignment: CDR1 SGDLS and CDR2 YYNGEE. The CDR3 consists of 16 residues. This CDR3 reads CASKAGTSASTGELFF. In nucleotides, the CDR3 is TGTGCCAGCAAGGCCGGGACTAGCGCCTCGACCGGGGAGCTGTTTTTT. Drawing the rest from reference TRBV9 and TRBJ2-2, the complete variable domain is DSGVTQTPKHLITATGQRVTLRCSPRSGDLSVYWYQQSLDQGLQFLIQYYNGEERAKGNILERFSAQQFPDLHSELNLSSLELGDSALYFCASKAGTSASTGELFFGEGSRLTVL.

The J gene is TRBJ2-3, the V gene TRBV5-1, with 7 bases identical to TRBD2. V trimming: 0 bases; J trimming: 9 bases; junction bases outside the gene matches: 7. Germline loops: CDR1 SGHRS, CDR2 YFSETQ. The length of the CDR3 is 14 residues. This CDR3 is CASSLDPGGSTQYF. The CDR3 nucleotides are TGCGCCAGCAGCTTGGACCCGGGAGGTTCAACGCAGTATTTT.

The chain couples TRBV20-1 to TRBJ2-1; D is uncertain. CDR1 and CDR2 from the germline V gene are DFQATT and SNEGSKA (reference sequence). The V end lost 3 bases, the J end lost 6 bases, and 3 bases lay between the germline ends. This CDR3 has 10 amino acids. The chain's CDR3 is CSASVNEQFF. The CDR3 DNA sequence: TGCAGTGCTAGTGTCAATGAGCAGTTCTTC.

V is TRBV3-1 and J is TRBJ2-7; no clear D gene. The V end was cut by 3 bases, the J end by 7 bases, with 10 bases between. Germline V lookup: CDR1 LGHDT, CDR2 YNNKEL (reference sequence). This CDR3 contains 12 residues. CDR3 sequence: CASSHEAREQYF. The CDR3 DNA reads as TGTGCCAGCAGCCATGAGGCGAGGGAGCAGTACTTC.

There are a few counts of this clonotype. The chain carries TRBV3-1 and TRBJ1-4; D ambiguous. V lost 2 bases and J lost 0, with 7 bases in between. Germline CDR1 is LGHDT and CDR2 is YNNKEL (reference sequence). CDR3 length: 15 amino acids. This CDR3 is CASSQSRATNEKLFF. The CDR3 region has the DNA TGTGCCAGCAGCCAATCCCGGGCAACTAATGAAAAACTGTTTTTT.

The CDR3 sequence is CASSQGGRTVGVKLFF. For the CDR3, the DNA is TGCGCCAGCAGCCAGGGAGGACGGACGGTGGGGGTAAAACTGTTTTTT. The chain recombines TRBV4-1 with TRBJ1-4; possible D gene TRBD1, 5 bases. V shed 3 bases and J shed 10 bases, with 21 bases lying between them. The CDR3 is 16 residues long. Germline values: CDR1 MGHRA, CDR2 YSYEKL.

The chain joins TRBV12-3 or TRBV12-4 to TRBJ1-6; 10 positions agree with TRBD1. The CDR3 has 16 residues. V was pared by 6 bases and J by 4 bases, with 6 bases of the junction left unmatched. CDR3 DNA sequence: TGTGCCAGCAGAGCGGGGACAGGGGTGTATAATTCACCCCTCCACTTT. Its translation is CASRAGTGVYNSPLHF.

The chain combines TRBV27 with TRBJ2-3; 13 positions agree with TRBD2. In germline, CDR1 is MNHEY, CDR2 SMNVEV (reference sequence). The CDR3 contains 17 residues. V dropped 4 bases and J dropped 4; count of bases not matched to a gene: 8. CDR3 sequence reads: CASSSGTSGVSSDTQYF. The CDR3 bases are TGTGCCAGCAGTTCAGGGACTAGCGGGGTATCGTCAGATACGCAGTATTTT.

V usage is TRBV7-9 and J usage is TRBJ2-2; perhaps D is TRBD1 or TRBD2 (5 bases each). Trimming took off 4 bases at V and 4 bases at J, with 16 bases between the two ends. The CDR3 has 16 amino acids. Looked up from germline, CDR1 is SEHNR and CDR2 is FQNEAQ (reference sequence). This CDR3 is CASSSRDLVTTGELFF. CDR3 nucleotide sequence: TGTGCCAGCAGCTCCCGGGACCTAGTTACCACCGGGGAGCTGTTTTTT.

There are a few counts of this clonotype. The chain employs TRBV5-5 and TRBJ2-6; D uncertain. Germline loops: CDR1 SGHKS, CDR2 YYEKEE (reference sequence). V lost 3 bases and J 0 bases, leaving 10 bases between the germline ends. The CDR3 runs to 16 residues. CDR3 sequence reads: CASSSAPLSGANVLTF. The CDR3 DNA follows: TGTGCCAGCAGCTCCGCGCCCCTCTCTGGGGCCAACGTCCTGACTTTC.

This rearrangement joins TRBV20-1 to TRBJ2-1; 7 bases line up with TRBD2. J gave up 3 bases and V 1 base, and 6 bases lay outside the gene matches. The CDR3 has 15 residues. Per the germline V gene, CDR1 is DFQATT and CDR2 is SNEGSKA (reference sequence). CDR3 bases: TGCAGTGCTAGAGTTCGCGGGAGCGGCTACAATGAGCAGTTCTTC. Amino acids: CSARVRGSGYNEQFF.